One sample yielded the 9 T cell receptor beta chains listed below, sequenced in a study of human T cells and chemical hapten exposure. Time point specified: patch test 2, 6 weeks after DPC sensitization. Treatment denoted: therapeutic diphenylcyclopropenone sensitization with weekly scalp DPC. Using its own MiXCR run on the RACE reads, TCRdb lists one record per CDR3 protein. The sample consists of some 44,000 distinct CDR3 sequences, 8% to 9% of them appearing once. Material: whole blood, obtained in connection with sensitization to the hapten diphenylcyclopropenone (DPC). These receptors originate from a woman aged 40 to 50 with alopecia areata. Some clones in this sample may be carry-over from other donors' samples.

The chain links TRBV29-1 to TRBJ2-7; D may be TRBD2 (6 bases). The V gene's germline CDR1 is SQVTM and CDR2 ANQGSEA. This CDR3 region has 10 residues. The V gene lost 7 bases and the J gene lost 5 bases, with 9 bases spanning the gap. The CDR3 bases are TGCAGCGGGGGGGACCACGAGCAGTACTTC. Encoded protein: CSGGDHEQYF.

This clonotype was found a few times. The chain is built from TRBV6-2 or TRBV6-3 and TRBJ1-2, with D unresolved. V shed 2 bases and J shed 4 bases, with 8 bases lying between them. The CDR3 is 13 amino acids. Germline CDR1 is MNHEY and CDR2 is SVGEGT. The CDR3 is CASSYAGPYGYTF. The CDR3 DNA follows: TGTGCCAGCAGTTACGCTGGCCCCTATGGCTACACCTTC.

For this clonotype: Given a much more abundant clone one base away, this may be a read error. The J gene is TRBJ1-1, the V gene TRBV18; D possibly corresponds to TRBD1 (6 bases). Germline lookup yields CDR1 KGHSH and CDR2 LQKENI. The CDR3 has 15 amino acids. V lost 10 bases to trimming and J lost 3 bases, with 21 bases between them. The CDR3 DNA reads as TGTGCCAACTCCATTGAGACAGGTCTTGACACTGAAGCTTTCTTT. Its protein is CANSIETGLDTEAFF.

Ten or more counts support this clonotype. This rearrangement joins TRBV3-1 to TRBJ2-4; no clear D gene. The ends were cut back, 0 bases at V and 0 bases at J, with 15 bases in the middle. There are 18 residues in the CDR3. CDR1 is LGHDT, CDR2 YNNKEL, per germline (reference sequence). In DNA form, the CDR3 reads TGTGCCAGCAGCCAAGATCGCACACTGGGCCGAGCCAAAAACATTCAGTACTTC. This translates into CASSQDRTLGRAKNIQYF.

This clonotype was observed at least ten times. This chain joins TRBV6-2 or TRBV6-3 and TRBJ1-2, with a weak D call TRBD1 (6 bases). The V gene's germline CDR1 is MNHEY and CDR2 SVGEGT. V was clipped by 2 bases and J by 6 bases, with 10 bases between them. The CDR3 sequence is 13 residues long. CDR3 sequence: CASSYAQGHGYTF. The CDR3 DNA follows: TGTGCCAGCAGTTACGCACAGGGTCATGGCTACACCTTC.

This clonotype was detected ten times or more. The rearrangement uses TRBV11-3 and TRBJ2-1; D possibly corresponds to TRBD2 (6 bases). Germline V gene lookup returns CDR1 SGHNT and CDR2 YENEEA. Trimming left V 3 bases short and J 6 bases short, with 18 bases between. The CDR3 length is 16 residues. The CDR3 region has the DNA TGTGCCAGCAGCTTTGGCGCCAGCGGGCCTTCCAATGAGCAGTTCTTC. This sequence encodes CASSFGASGPSNEQFF.

V and J are TRBV6-5 and TRBJ1-1; D is undetermined. The germline CDR1 and CDR2 sequences are MNHEY and SVGAGI. The ends were cut back, 4 bases at V and 7 bases at J, with 10 bases in the middle. The CDR3 is 12 residues long. CDR3 amino acids: CASSSVQREAFF. The CDR3 nucleotides read TGTGCCAGCAGTTCCGTCCAGCGTGAAGCTTTCTTT.

Many counts were recorded for this clonotype. The chain carries TRBV2 and TRBJ2-1; 10 positions match TRBD2. Per the germline V gene, CDR1 is SNHLY and CDR2 is FYNNEI. There are 16 residues in the CDR3. V gave up 3 bases and J gave up 5 bases; unmatched junction bases: 7. This CDR3 reads CASSDVAGLANNEQFF. The CDR3 DNA sequence: TGTGCCAGCAGTGATGTCGCGGGACTAGCGAACAATGAGCAGTTCTTC.

In its sample, this clonotype was seen many times. The J gene is TRBJ2-7, the V gene TRBV11-2; possible D gene TRBD1, 6 bases. Trimming took 8 bases from V and 0 from J, leaving 20 bases between them. The CDR3 length is 16 residues. Germline CDR1 SGHAT, CDR2 FQNNGV. CDR3 nucleotides: TGTGCCAGCGGGGGTTTACAGGGTAAACACTCCTACGAGCAGTACTTC. This encodes CASGGLQGKHSYEQYF.